Described below is a single TCR beta chain sequence and its context. This clonotype was seen many times. Its antigen specificity is not known. The record has no base qualities; no much larger clone is one base away. In the ophthalmopathy patients, disease was moderately to severely active, with a Clinical Activity Score of 3 or more, a NOSPECS grade of 4 or more, and a duration of less than 3 months. Patients with uncontrolled infections, other autoimmune diseases, pregnancy or lactation were excluded. Diagnoses were established on the basis of clinical symptoms, serum thyroxine and TRAb, thyroid ultrasound, and orbital computed tomography. PBMCs were isolated from about 9.1 ml of fresh peripheral blood by Ficoll-Paque density gradient centrifugation. Total RNA was extracted using Trizol reagent, and RNA quality was assessed on an Agilent 2100 Bioanalyzer. Amplification of TCR beta CDR3 regions was carried out from RNA transcripts. For the first round of RT-PCR on the TCR CDR3, the HTBI primer set was used together with the Qiagen OneStep RT-PCR kit. The libraries were constructed in a second round of multiplex PCR and then size-selected and purified. Libraries were sequenced paired-end with 100 bp reads on an Illumina HiSeq2000. As for the authors' bioinformatics: Raw data were processed with SOAPnuke, discarding reads with adapters, uncalled bases, mean Phred below 15, or no exact constant-primer or identifier match. COPE v1.2.5 was used to merge high-quality paired reads, and clonotypes were defined as unique nucleotide sequences. Clonotypes were aligned to IMGT TRBV, TRBD and TRBJ reference segments using MiTCR v1.1. The analysis was restricted to V-J combinations with a frequency above 0.0001, which together covered around 99% of the repertoires. A TCS score was defined as the ratio between F50 (clonal expansion) and ExV (chaos), using BLOSUM62-based TCRdist between CDR3 peptides within each V-J. Welch's t-statistics and random forest reduced roughly 530 V-J features to roughly 13, which were used in a naive Bayes classifier (R e1071). TCRdb reprocessing: public reads trimmed at Q25 with fastp, clones called with MiXCR, in-frame beta chains kept. Each entry merges the rows of one CDR3 protein and shows their most common DNA and genes. The V and J calls here are based on TCRdb, not the publication. The sample yields 250,000 to 400,000 distinct CDR3 sequences; roughly 13% were counted once. The ten largest clones capture roughly 35% of the sample.

The CDR3 runs 16 residues from the cysteine to the phenylalanine. The entry retains the CDR3 DNA only, 48 bases that are in frame from base 1. Trimming removed 0 bases from V and 1 base from J, leaving 12 bases between the germline ends. CDR1 SGHAT and CDR2 FQNNGV are derived from the germline V gene. This entry comes from a study of T cells in Graves' hyperthyroidism and ophthalmopathy (dated by TCRdb to between 2017 and 2020). In the study overall: Peripheral blood samples were taken at initial diagnosis, before any treatment was given. The paper reports TCR Vbeta CDR3 sequencing of over 120 peripheral blood samples: under 45 ophthalmopathy, approximately 74 hyperthyroidism and approximately 17 progressor patients. The roughly 100 discovery patients were divided at random into training and test sets in a 7:3 ratio. Prospective prediction of ophthalmopathy was tested in an independent validation cohort of approximately 19 hyperthyroidism patients and 15 to 17 patients who later progressed to ophthalmopathy. Once sampling was done, hyperthyroidism patients were given methimazole at a starting dose of 30 mg daily, whereas ophthalmopathy patients were given high-dose intravenous methylprednisolone. TCR V-J signatures able to tell the groups apart were searched for in a discovery cohort of 100 or so patients, of whom about 40 had Graves' ophthalmopathy and 57 had stable Graves' hyperthyroidism. In six Graves' hyperthyroidism patients, the study also compared T-cell repertoires from thyroid tissue with T-cell repertoires from blood.

Beyond this particular receptor, the publication reports: In cross-validation, a model built on a 13 V-J signature told ophthalmopathy apart from stable hyperthyroidism with 85% to 90% sensitivity and about 81% specificity, and in testing the same model reached 80%/75%. Most expanded thyroid clonotypes (frequency above 0.001) were also found in blood, which suggests that blood repertoires may mirror thyroid immune responses. In validation, progression to ophthalmopathy was predicted by the model with more than 65% sensitivity and under 85% specificity, a median of about 6 months before onset. Sample size was not statistically predetermined, and investigators were not blinded to group allocation.

Recombination linked TRBV11-2 to TRBJ2-5, with the D gene uncertain. Sequenced sample: blood. This TCR was recovered from a middle-aged woman with Graves' ophthalmopathy. The nucleotides are TGTGCCAGCAGCTTAGATCAGCGCTCGGGCCAAGAGACCCAGTACTTC. This sequence encodes CASSLDQRSGQETQYF.